This T cell receptor beta chain was recovered during a study of shared clonotypes between healthy human individuals (dated by TCRdb to 2018 to 2020). In the study overall: A couple of women and a few men aged 18 to 49 years were included in the cohort. To increase sequencing depth and limit assay-specific biases, TCR repertoire library preparation and sequencing were carried out by different laboratories using diverse techniques. Leukapheresis yielded between about 0.85 and 9.5 billion PBMCs per donor. To estimate repertoire size and how much clonotype sharing occurs between individuals, the study deeply sequenced the blood TCR repertoires of five healthy adults.

The donors were healthy, HIV-negative adults with no recently reported acute infections or vaccinations. Every donor was a Caucasian adult residing in Nashville, Tennessee, USA. For unsorted samples, approximately 81 million PBMCs were counted, and genomic DNA was extracted using the QIAamp DNA Blood Mini kit. Blood was collected by leukapheresis, and PBMCs were isolated by Ficoll-Histopaque density gradient centrifugation and then cryopreserved in liquid nitrogen vapor phase. TCR CDR3 regions were amplified from genomic DNA by multiplex PCR using the deep immunoSEQ assay. Extracted genomic DNA from each cell subset was spread evenly across all wells of several immunoSEQ 96-well plates, with each plate serving as a replicate. Each replicate PCR for unsorted PBMC received 250 to 300 ng genomic DNA, equal to around 30,000 T cell genomes. Unsorted PBMC genomic DNA was sequenced across ten immunoSEQ deep assay plates. The purified libraries were quantified using a Qubit 3.0 fluorometer, sized with a Bioanalyzer 2100, and then quantified again using the KAPA Library Quantification kit. A separate single-read 150-cycle Illumina NextSeq 550 flow cell was used to sequence each immunoSEQ 96-well plate. The authors' pipeline ran thus. The immunoSEQ output contained only junctional sequences without quality scores, so filtering could not match that applied to full-length reads. To assign V/J genes and CDR3, sequences were annotated against IMGT germline references using PyIR, a Python wrapper for IgBLAST v1.9. Reads were removed for weak V/J assignments (E-value above 1e-6), missing CDR3, stop codons, out-of-frame junctions, or ambiguous translated residues. A V3J clonotype was defined by an identical inferred V gene, J gene, and CDR3 amino acid sequence. The percentage overlap between two repertoires was calculated by dividing the number of shared unique clonotypes by the size of the smaller repertoire. Repertoire richness was assessed with RTK rarefaction, the Chao1 estimator, and Recon v2.1 estimates of unobserved clonotypes. TCRdb holds this immuneACCESS table with in-frame rearrangements only. Some clones are missing; in checked studies, unresolved V genes explain under half, and the rest has no known cause. V and J calls and clone size come straight from that table; D and trimming were deduced from the DNA. This sample gives around 440,000 clones in total; approximately 80% of them show up just once. The ten top clones hold 12% of the sample.

Summary of the overall study and its limitations: Because the study included a small number of donors, the genetic and exposure-history diversity represented was limited. Only blood was sampled, and tissue TCR repertoires likely differ from those in blood. Pairwise subsampling indicated that sequencing depth was expected to affect the degree of clonotype sharing among donors.

Remarks on this clone: Its antigen specificity is not known. No qualities accompany the bases; no much larger clone lies one base away.

The receptor's source is a woman in her thirties or forties in good health. Some clones in this sample may be carry-over from other donors' samples. Sequencing was carried out using PBMCs.

The bases read TGTGCCAGCAGCTTAAGTGGCAGGGGTGGGGATACGCAGTATTTT. Its amino acids are CASSLSGRGGDTQYF. The rearranged segments are TRBV11-1 and TRBJ2-3; TRBD1 is perhaps the D gene, given 6 matching bases. Trimming removed 2 bases from V and 6 bases from J, leaving 15 bases between the germline ends. As encoded in the germline V gene (reference sequence), CDR1 is SGHAT while CDR2 is FQDESV. The CDR3 runs 15 residues from the cysteine to the phenylalanine. This entry keeps only the CDR3 DNA: 45 bases, framed from base 1.